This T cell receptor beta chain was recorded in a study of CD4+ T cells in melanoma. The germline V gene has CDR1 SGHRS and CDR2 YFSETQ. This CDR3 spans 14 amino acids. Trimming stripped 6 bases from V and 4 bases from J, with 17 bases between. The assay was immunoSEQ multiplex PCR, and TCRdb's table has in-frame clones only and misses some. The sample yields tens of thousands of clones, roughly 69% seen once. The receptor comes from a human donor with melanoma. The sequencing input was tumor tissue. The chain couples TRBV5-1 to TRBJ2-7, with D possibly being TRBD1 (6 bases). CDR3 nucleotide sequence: TGCGCCAGCACCCCGGCAGGGGATCCTTACGAGCAGTACTTC. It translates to CASTPAGDPYEQYF.